The 26 T cell receptor beta chains listed next were all sequenced from one sample in a study of cytomegalovirus exposure and HLA in healthy donors. With 60 Vbeta and 13 Jbeta primers, the PCR was carried out. The protocol was immunoSEQ multiplex PCR, while the TCRdb copy is restricted to in-frame clones and leaves out a portion. The sample includes 210,000 or so clones, approximately 80% of them seen just once. Sequenced: PBMCs. The receptors shown here come from a girl between 10 and 17 years old in good health and CMV-seronegative.

The chain employs TRBV2 and TRBJ1-2; 12 bases match TRBD1. This CDR3 spans 17 amino acids. V was clipped by 2 bases and J by 2 bases; unmatched bases: 6. Germline V CDR1 and CDR2: SNHLY, FYNNEI. CDR3 protein: CASSEWDRGQSNYGYTF. CDR3 in DNA: TGTGCCAGCAGTGAATGGGACAGGGGGCAATCCAACTATGGCTACACCTTC.

J is TRBJ2-1 and V is TRBV2; TRBD2 matches 7 bases. Germline trimming cut 6 bases from V and 0 bases from J; bases unmatched to any gene: 8. The germline V gene encodes CDR1 SNHLY and CDR2 FYNNEI. The length of the CDR3 is 16 residues. The CDR3 sequence: CASRPPGGTSYNEQFF. The CDR3 bases are TGTGCCAGCAGACCTCCGGGGGGAACCTCCTACAATGAGCAGTTCTTC.

The rearrangement joins TRBV4-2 to TRBJ2-5; TRBD2 is a possible D gene (6 bases). This CDR3 is 17 amino acids long. The germline CDR1 and CDR2 sequences are LGHNA and YNFKEQ. Trimming removed 1 base from V and 2 bases from J, with 17 bases in between. The CDR3: CASSQGHGREAQETQYF. CDR3 in DNA: TGTGCCAGCAGCCAAGGGCACGGGAGAGAAGCACAAGAGACCCAGTACTTC.

The chain uses TRBV7-8 and TRBJ2-7; 7 positions agree with TRBD2. V was pared by 3 bases and J by 5 bases, with 13 bases of the junction left unmatched. Germline V gene sequence: CDR1 SGHVS, CDR2 FQNEAQ. The CDR3 runs to 16 residues. The DNA for the CDR3 is TGTGCCAGCAGCTTCCGGGGGGTTACAGCGGACAACGAGCAGTACTTC. Translating gives CASSFRGVTADNEQYF. The entire variable domain, with the rest obtained from reference TRBV7-8 and TRBJ2-7, is as follows: GAGVSQSPRYKVAKRGQDVALRCDPISGHVSLFWYQQALGQGPEFLTYFQNEAQLDKSGLPSDRFFAERPEGSVSTLKIQRTQQEDSAVYLCASSFRGVTADNEQYFGPGTRLTVT.

The chain joins TRBV19 to TRBJ1-2, with 7 bases that match TRBD1. CDR3 size: 16 residues. Germline values: CDR1 LNHDA, CDR2 SQIVND (reference sequence). Trimming cost V 6 bases and J 5 bases; bases outside gene matches: 15. This CDR3 is CASSLGQGGVRYGYTF. The CDR3 DNA is TGTGCCAGTAGCCTCGGTCAGGGGGGAGTGCGGTATGGCTACACCTTC.

The CDR3 nucleotides read TGCGCCAGCAGCTTAACACCTAACACTGAAGCTTTCTTT. It codes for CASSLTPNTEAFF. This sequence joins TRBV5-1 and TRBJ1-1, with unresolved D. This CDR3 comprises 13 residues. Germline-derived CDR1 and CDR2 are SGHRS and YFSETQ. Trimming pared 2 bases from V and 2 bases from J, leaving 7 bases between. The variable domain in full, with the rest retrieved from reference TRBV5-1 and TRBJ1-1, is KAGVTQTPRYLIKTRGQQVTLSCSPISGHRSVSWYQQTPGQGLQFLFEYFSETQRNKGNFPGRFSGRQFSNSRSEMNVSTLELGDSALYLCASSLTPNTEAFFGQGTRLTVV.

V gene TRBV18 combines with J gene TRBJ1-2; 10 bases line up with TRBD1. Germline V lookup: CDR1 KGHSH, CDR2 LQKENI. The CDR3 consists of 18 residues. The trim removed 3 bases at V and 2 bases at J, leaving 12 bases unmatched. CDR3 DNA sequence: TGTGCCAGCTCACCCCTATCCAAACCGGGACAGGGGAACTATGGCTACACCTTC. This gives the protein CASSPLSKPGQGNYGYTF.

This clone was found once. The chain employs TRBV11-1 and TRBJ2-7; TRBD2 agrees at 9 bases. The CDR3 is 15 residues long. Germline V gene lookup returns CDR1 SGHAT and CDR2 FQDESV (reference sequence). Germline trimming cut 6 bases from V and 4 bases from J; bases unmatched to any gene: 10. CDR3 residues: CASSYDIAGDYEQYF. CDR3 bases: TGTGCCAGCAGTTACGACATAGCGGGGGATTACGAGCAGTACTTC.

CDR3 amino acids: CASSPLAGGQGEQFF. The CDR3 bases are TGTGCCAGCAGTCCTCTAGCGGGGGGCCAGGGTGAGCAGTTCTTC. This chain connects TRBV27 to TRBJ2-1; TRBD2 matches at 11 bases. Germline CDR1 reads MNHEY; CDR2 reads SMNVEV (reference sequence). V was clipped by 5 bases and J by 9 bases; unmatched bases: 9. The CDR3 covers 15 residues.

The rearrangement joins TRBV25-1 to TRBJ2-7; a weak D match, TRBD1 (6 bases). Germline V gives CDR1 MGHDK, CDR2 SYGVNS. V lost 5 bases and J lost 0, with 17 bases in between. The CDR3 consists of 16 residues. CDR3 nucleotides: TGTGCCAGCAGTCCTAGAGGCAGGGGACCCTCCTACGAGCAGTACTTC. Translating gives CASSPRGRGPSYEQYF.

The chain recombines TRBV5-3 with TRBJ2-3; 9 nucleotides match TRBD1. TRBV5-3 is an ORF, and what it does is uncertain. There are 19 residues in the CDR3. The ends lost 4 bases at V and 4 bases at J; junction bases unmatched: 19. CDR3 amino acids: CARSQSEGQGKIKSDTQYF. For the CDR3, the DNA is TGTGCCAGAAGCCAGAGCGAAGGACAGGGGAAAATTAAATCAGATACGCAGTATTTT.

The chain joins TRBV11-2 to TRBJ2-7; TRBD1 aligns across 8 bases. The CDR3 has 17 amino acids. CDR1 is SGHAT and CDR2 is FQNNGV in the germline V gene. V shed 2 bases and J 1 base; nucleotides not matched to a gene: 10. CDR3 residues: CASSLSTGTGGSYEQYF. CDR3 coding DNA: TGTGCCAGCAGCTTATCAACGGGAACAGGGGGTTCCTACGAGCAGTACTTC. The variable domain in full, with the rest retrieved from reference TRBV11-2 and TRBJ2-7, is EAGVAQSPRYKIIEKRQSVAFWCNPISGHATLYWYQQILGQGPKLLIQFQNNGVVDDSQLPKDRFSAERLKGVDSTLKIQPAKLEDSAVYLCASSLSTGTGGSYEQYFGPGTRLTVT.

The chain couples TRBV2 to TRBJ1-3; 9 bases map to TRBD1. Germline V lookup: CDR1 SNHLY, CDR2 FYNNEI. After removal of 4 bases from V and 4 bases from J, the junction contained 5 bases not matched to a gene. CDR3 size: 15 residues. The CDR3 nucleotides are TGTGCCAGCAGTGTGGAAGGGACAGGGGGAAACACCATATATTTT. It specifies CASSVEGTGGNTIYF.

The gene calls are TRBV7-2 and TRBJ2-1; the D gene is possibly TRBD2 (5 bases). Between the trimmed V and J ends, which lost 1 base and 4 bases, there was a span of 11 bases. This CDR3 spans 15 amino acids. Germline V gene data show CDR1 as SGHTA and CDR2 as FQGNSA. This chain's CDR3 is CASSLVRGRYNEQFF. Here the CDR3 DNA reads TGTGCCAGCAGCTTAGTCCGAGGGAGATACAATGAGCAGTTCTTC.

CDR3 sequence: CASSDRGPYQPQHF. CDR3 in DNA: TGTGCCAGCAGTGACAGGGGGCCGTACCAGCCCCAGCATTTT. V is TRBV6-1 and J is TRBJ1-5; 8 bases are a match to TRBD1. V shed 3 bases and J 7 bases; nucleotides not matched to a gene: 5. This CDR3 region has 14 residues. Germline V gene data show CDR1 as MNHNS and CDR2 as SASEGT.

The V and J genes are TRBV5-1 and TRBJ2-7, with TRBD1 matching over 8 bases. V lost 5 bases, J lost 2 bases, and 12 bases stayed unmatched. The V gene's germline CDR1 is SGHRS and CDR2 YFSETQ. This CDR3 has 16 amino acids. CDR3 region: CASSRTGTGIAYEQYF. For the CDR3, the DNA is TGCGCCAGCAGTCGGACCGGGACAGGTATAGCCTACGAGCAGTACTTC.

The chain links TRBV11-1 to TRBJ2-4, with a weak D call TRBD1 (5 bases). CDR3 length: 16 residues. V was clipped by 4 bases and J by 0 bases, with 13 bases between them. CDR1 is SGHAT, CDR2 FQDESV, per germline (reference sequence). DNA of the CDR3: TGTGCCAGCAGCTATTTTAGGGGCGAAGCCAAAAACATTCAGTACTTC. Protein: CASSYFRGEAKNIQYF. Complete variable domain (other parts from reference TRBV11-1 and TRBJ2-4): EAEVAQSPRYKITEKSQAVAFWCDPISGHATLYWYRQILGQGPELLVQFQDESVVDDSQLPKDRFSAERLKGVDSTLKIQPAELGDSAMYLCASSYFRGEAKNIQYFGAGTRLSVL.

The V gene is TRBV5-4, the J gene TRBJ2-5, with a possible D match to TRBD2 (6 bases). Germline assignment: CDR1 SGHNT and CDR2 YYREEE (reference sequence). The CDR3 consists of 18 residues. Trimming removed 0 bases from V and 9 bases from J, with 27 bases in between. This CDR3 reads CASSLAGLAFYGEQSQYF. CDR3 coding DNA: TGTGCCAGCAGCTTGGCGGGACTGGCTTTTTATGGAGAACAGTCCCAGTACTTC.

This chain joins TRBV18 and TRBJ2-1, with D tentatively TRBD2 (6 bases). The CDR3 covers 19 residues. Trimming left V 1 base short and J 3 bases short, with 22 bases between. Germline values: CDR1 KGHSH, CDR2 LQKENI. The CDR3 nucleotides are TGTGCCAGCTCACCACTCAGGAGGGATAGTAGCCAGGGCTACAATGAGCAGTTCTTC. Encoded protein: CASSPLRRDSSQGYNEQFF.

The chain is built from TRBV7-6 and TRBJ2-1; the match to TRBD2 covers 10 bases. Germline V lookup: CDR1 SGHVS, CDR2 FNYEAQ. After removal of 5 bases from V and 5 bases from J, the junction contained 6 bases not matched to a gene. The CDR3 spans 15 residues. The CDR3 bases are TGTGCCAGCAGCACCCAAGCGGGGGGGGACAATGAGCAGTTCTTC. Residues: CASSTQAGGDNEQFF.

This clone appeared a few times. The rearrangement joins TRBV7-9 to TRBJ1-2; 9 bases map to TRBD1. The CDR3 contains 15 residues. Germline loops: CDR1 SEHNR, CDR2 FQNEAQ (reference sequence). Trimming took 5 bases from V and 6 from J; bases not matched to a gene: 10. CDR3 sequence reads: CASSALTGGINGYTF. The DNA for the CDR3 is TGTGCCAGCAGCGCGCTCACAGGGGGCATTAATGGCTACACCTTC. Variable domain in full (rest from reference TRBV7-9 and TRBJ1-2): DTGVSQNPRHKITKRGQNVTFRCDPISEHNRLYWYRQTLGQGPEFLTYFQNEAQLEKSRLLSDRFSAERPKGSFSTLEIQRTEQGDSAMYLCASSALTGGINGYTFGSGTRLTVV.

Concerning this clone itself: The identical CDR3 is also encoded by other nucleotide sequences in the sample. The CDR3 region is CASRLGSYEQYF. CDR3 in DNA: TGTGCCAGCAGACTAGGCTCCTACGAGCAGTACTTC. The chain employs TRBV2 and TRBJ2-7, with D perhaps matching TRBD2 (5 bases). Trimming shortened V by 6 bases and J by 0 bases, and 6 bases separated the two germline ends. CDR3 length equals 12 residues. CDR1 and CDR2 (germline): SNHLY, FYNNEI.

The chain joins TRBV5-1 to TRBJ2-3, with 10 bases matching TRBD1. V lost 4 bases, J lost 5 bases, and 4 bases stayed unmatched. Germline CDR1 reads SGHRS; CDR2 reads YFSETQ. This CDR3 contains 14 residues. For the CDR3, the DNA is TGCGCCAGCAGCCTAAGGACAGGGGGAGATACGCAGTATTTT. Its protein product is CASSLRTGGDTQYF.

The V gene is TRBV5-1, the J gene TRBJ2-7, with 8 positions matching TRBD2. V dropped 4 bases and J dropped 0; count of bases not matched to a gene: 6. Germline-derived CDR1 and CDR2 are SGHRS and YFSETQ. The CDR3 loop spans 15 amino acids. The CDR3, as DNA: TGCGCCAGCAGCCCAGCGGGAGCTCCCTCCTACGAGCAGTACTTC. Its protein product is CASSPAGAPSYEQYF.

J is TRBJ1-1 and V is TRBV7-9; D unresolved. V was trimmed by 5 bases and J by 1 base, leaving 11 bases between them. There are 14 residues in the CDR3. Germline loops: CDR1 SEHNR, CDR2 FQNEAQ (reference sequence). The CDR3 loop reads CASSRETWNTEAFF. The CDR3, as DNA: TGTGCCAGCAGCCGGGAGACCTGGAACACTGAAGCTTTCTTT.

V gene TRBV5-4 combines with J gene TRBJ2-1, with 10 bases that match TRBD2. Germline V gene data show CDR1 as SGHNT and CDR2 as YYREEE (reference sequence). The ends lost 6 bases at V and 7 bases at J; junction bases unmatched: 10. CDR3 length: 15 residues. CDR3 sequence (DNA): TGTGCCAGCACCCCCGAACTAGCGGGAAATAATGAGCAGTTCTTC. Amino acid sequence: CASTPELAGNNEQFF.